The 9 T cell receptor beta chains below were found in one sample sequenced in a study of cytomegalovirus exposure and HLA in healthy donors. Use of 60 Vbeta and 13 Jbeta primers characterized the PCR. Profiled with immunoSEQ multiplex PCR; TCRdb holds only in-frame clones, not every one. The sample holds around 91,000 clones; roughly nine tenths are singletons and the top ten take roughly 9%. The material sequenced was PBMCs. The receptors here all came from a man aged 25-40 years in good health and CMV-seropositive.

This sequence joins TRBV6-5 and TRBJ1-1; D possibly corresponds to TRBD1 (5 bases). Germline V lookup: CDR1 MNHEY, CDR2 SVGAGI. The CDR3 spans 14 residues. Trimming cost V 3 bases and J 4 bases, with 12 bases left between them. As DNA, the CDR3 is TGTGCCAGCAGTTATGGGGGGAGCGGCACTGAAGCTTTCTTT. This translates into CASSYGGSGTEAFF.

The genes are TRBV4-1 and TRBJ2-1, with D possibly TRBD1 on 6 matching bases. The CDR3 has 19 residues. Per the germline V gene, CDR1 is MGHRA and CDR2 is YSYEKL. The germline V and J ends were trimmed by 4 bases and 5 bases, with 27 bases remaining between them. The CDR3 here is CASSPRTVVLPQLDNEQFF. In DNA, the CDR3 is TGCGCCAGCAGCCCCCGGACAGTAGTTCTCCCTCAACTCGACAATGAGCAGTTCTTC.

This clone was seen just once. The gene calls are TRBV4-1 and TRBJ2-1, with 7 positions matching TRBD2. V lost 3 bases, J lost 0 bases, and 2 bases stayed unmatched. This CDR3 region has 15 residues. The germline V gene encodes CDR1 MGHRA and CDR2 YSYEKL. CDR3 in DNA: TGCGCCAGCAGCCATCTAGCGGCCTCCTACAATGAGCAGTTCTTC. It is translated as CASSHLAASYNEQFF.

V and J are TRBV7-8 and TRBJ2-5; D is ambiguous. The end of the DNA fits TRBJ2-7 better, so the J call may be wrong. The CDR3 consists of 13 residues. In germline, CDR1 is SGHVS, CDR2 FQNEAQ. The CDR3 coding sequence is TGTGCCAGCAGCGGTAGCCGGTCCTACGAGCAGTACTTC. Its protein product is CASSGSRSYEQYF.

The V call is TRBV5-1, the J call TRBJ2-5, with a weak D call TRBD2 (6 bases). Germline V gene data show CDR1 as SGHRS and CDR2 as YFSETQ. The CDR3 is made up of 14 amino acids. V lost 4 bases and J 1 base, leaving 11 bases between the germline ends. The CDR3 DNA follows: TGCGCCAGCAGCGGAGGGGAGGTCCAAGAGACCCAGTACTTC. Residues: CASSGGEVQETQYF.

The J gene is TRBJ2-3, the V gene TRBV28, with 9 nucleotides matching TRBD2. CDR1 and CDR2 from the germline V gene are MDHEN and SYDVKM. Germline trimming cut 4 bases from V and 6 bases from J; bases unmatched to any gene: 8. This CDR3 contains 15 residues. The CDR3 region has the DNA TGTGCCAGCAGTTACGTAGCGGGAGCGGTCGATACGCAGTATTTT. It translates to CASSYVAGAVDTQYF.

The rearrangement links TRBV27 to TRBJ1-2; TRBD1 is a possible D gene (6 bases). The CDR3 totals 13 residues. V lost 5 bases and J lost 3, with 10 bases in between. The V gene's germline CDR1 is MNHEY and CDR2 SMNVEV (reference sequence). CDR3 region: CASSIGQHYGYTF. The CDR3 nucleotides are TGTGCCAGCAGTATCGGACAGCACTATGGCTACACCTTC.

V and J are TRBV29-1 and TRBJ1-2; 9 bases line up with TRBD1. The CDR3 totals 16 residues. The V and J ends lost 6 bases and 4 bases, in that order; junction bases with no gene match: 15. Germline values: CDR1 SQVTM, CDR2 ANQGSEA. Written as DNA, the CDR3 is TGCAGCGTGTCCGGGACAGGGTCCCGTTTTGGCTATGGCTACACCTTC. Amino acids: CSVSGTGSRFGYGYTF.

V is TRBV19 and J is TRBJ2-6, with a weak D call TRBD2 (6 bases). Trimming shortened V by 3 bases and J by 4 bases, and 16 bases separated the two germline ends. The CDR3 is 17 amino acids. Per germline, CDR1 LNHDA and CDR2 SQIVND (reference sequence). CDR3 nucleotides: TGTGCCAGTAGTATCTTAATGTGGGGGGTCGGGGCCAACGTCCTGACTTTC. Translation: CASSILMWGVGANVLTF.